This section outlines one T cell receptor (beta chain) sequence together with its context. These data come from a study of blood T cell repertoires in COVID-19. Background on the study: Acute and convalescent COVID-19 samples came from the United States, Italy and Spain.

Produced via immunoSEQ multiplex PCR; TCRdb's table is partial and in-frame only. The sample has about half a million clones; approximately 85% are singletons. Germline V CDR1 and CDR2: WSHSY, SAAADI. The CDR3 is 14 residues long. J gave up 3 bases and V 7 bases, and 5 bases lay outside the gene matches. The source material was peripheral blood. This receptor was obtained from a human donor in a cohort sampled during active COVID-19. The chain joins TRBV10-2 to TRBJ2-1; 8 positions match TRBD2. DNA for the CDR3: TGCGCCAGCAATCTACTAGCGGACTACAATGAGCAGTTCTTC. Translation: CASNLLADYNEQFF.